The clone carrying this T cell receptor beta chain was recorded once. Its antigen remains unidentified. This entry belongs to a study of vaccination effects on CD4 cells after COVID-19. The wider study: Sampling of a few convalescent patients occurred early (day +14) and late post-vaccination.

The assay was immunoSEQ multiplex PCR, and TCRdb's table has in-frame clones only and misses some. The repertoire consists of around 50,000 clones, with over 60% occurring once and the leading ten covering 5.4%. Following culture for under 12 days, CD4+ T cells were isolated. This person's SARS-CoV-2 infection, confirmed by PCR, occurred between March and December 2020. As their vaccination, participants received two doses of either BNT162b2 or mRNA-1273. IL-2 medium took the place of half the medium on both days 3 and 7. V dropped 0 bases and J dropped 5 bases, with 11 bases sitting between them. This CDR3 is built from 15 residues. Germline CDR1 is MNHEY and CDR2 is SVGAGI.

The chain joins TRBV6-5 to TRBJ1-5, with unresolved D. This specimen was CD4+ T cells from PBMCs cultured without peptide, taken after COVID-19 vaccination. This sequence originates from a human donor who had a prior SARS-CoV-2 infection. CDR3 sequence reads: CASSYSSSTDQPQHF. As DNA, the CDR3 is TGTGCCAGCAGTTACTCGAGTAGTACCGATCAGCCCCAGCATTTT.